These T cell receptor beta chains were read from a single sample in a study of control samples from healthy donors and cancer patients. Here immunoSEQ multiplex PCR was the method, and the copy in TCRdb shows in-frame clones only, minus some. The sample has about 140,000 clones; 91% are singletons. Sequenced: blood. All receptors come from a man aged 18 to 35 in good health. Both conserved end residues are part of each CDR3. A D gene is named only where the DNA matches it firmly. Clone size is shown for a subset of rows, as once, few, many or a class of expanded clone.

d_call: NA
clone_size: NA
j_call: TRBJ2-5
v_call: TRBV28
cdr3_nt: TGTGCCAGCAGTCCTAGGTCCGGGTCCCACATAGAGACCCAGTACTTC
cdr3_aa: CASSPRSGSHIETQYF

d_call: TRBD2
clone_size: NA
j_call: TRBJ2-3
v_call: TRBV9
cdr3_nt: TGTGCCAGCAGCGTAGGACTAGCGGGGGGGCCGATAGATACGCAGTATTTT
cdr3_aa: CASSVGLAGGPIDTQYF

d_call: NA
clone_size: NA
j_call: TRBJ2-7
v_call: TRBV6-8
cdr3_nt: TGTGCCAGCAGTCCTAAAAGCCGAGCCTACGAGCAGTACTTC
cdr3_aa: CASSPKSRAYEQYF

d_call: NA
clone_size: once
j_call: TRBJ1-4
v_call: TRBV7-9
cdr3_nt: TGTGCCAGCAGCTTAGGAGGGTTTGACGAAAAACTGTTTTTT
cdr3_aa: CASSLGGFDEKLFF

d_call: NA
clone_size: NA
j_call: TRBJ1-2
v_call: TRBV7-9
cdr3_nt: TGTGCCAGCAGCTTGGGGAATTCCTATGGCTACACCTTC
cdr3_aa: CASSLGNSYGYTF

d_call: NA
clone_size: NA
j_call: TRBJ1-3
v_call: TRBV3-1/TRBV3-2
cdr3_nt: TGTGCCAGCAGCCAAGAACCAGGCCCATTCCCTGGAAACACCATATATTTT
cdr3_aa: CASSQEPGPFPGNTIYF

d_call: TRBD1
clone_size: NA
j_call: TRBJ1-6
v_call: TRBV19
cdr3_nt: TGTGCCAGTAGTATAGCTTGTAGGGACAGGGAATTAATATCACCCCTCCACTTT
cdr3_aa: CASSIACRDRELISPLHF

d_call: TRBD1
clone_size: NA
j_call: TRBJ1-4
v_call: TRBV7-9
cdr3_nt: TGTGCCAGCAGCTTAGCGGGGACAGGGGGCCTTAATGAAAAACTGTTTTTT
cdr3_aa: CASSLAGTGGLNEKLFF

d_call: TRBD2
clone_size: NA
j_call: TRBJ2-7
v_call: TRBV5-5
cdr3_nt: TGTGCCAGCACCCAGCGGGGGCCCTCCTACGAGCAGTACTTC
cdr3_aa: CASTQRGPSYEQYF

d_call: NA
clone_size: NA
j_call: TRBJ1-3
v_call: TRBV7-2
cdr3_nt: TGTGCCAGCAGCTTAGTGGGAAACACCATATATTTT
cdr3_aa: CASSLVGNTIYF

d_call: NA
clone_size: NA
j_call: TRBJ2-1
v_call: TRBV10-3
cdr3_nt: TGTGCCACCCACGTGGGGGACAATGAGCAGTTCTTC
cdr3_aa: CATHVGDNEQFF

d_call: TRBD1
clone_size: NA
j_call: TRBJ1-2
v_call: TRBV7-2
cdr3_nt: TGTGCCAGCAGCTTAGAACAGGGGGCCGGTGGCTACACCTTC
cdr3_aa: CASSLEQGAGGYTF

d_call: TRBD1
clone_size: once
j_call: TRBJ1-6
v_call: TRBV10-1
cdr3_nt: TGCGCCATCTGGACAGGGTGGGCCCTAAATTCACCCCTCCACTTT
cdr3_aa: CAIWTGWALNSPLHF

d_call: TRBD2
clone_size: NA
j_call: TRBJ2-2
v_call: TRBV20-1
cdr3_nt: TGCAGTGCTAGTTCCGGGACTAGCAGCACCGGGGAGCTGTTTTTT
cdr3_aa: CSASSGTSSTGELFF

d_call: TRBD1
clone_size: few
j_call: TRBJ2-7
v_call: TRBV29-1
cdr3_nt: TGCAGCGTAGCCCTGACAGGGGGGTCCTACGAGCAGTACTTC
cdr3_aa: CSVALTGGSYEQYF

d_call: NA
clone_size: NA
j_call: TRBJ2-5
v_call: TRBV7-2
cdr3_nt: TGTGCCAGCAGCTTATCGGGACCCGGACAAGAGACCCAGTACTTC
cdr3_aa: CASSLSGPGQETQYF

d_call: NA
clone_size: NA
j_call: TRBJ1-6
v_call: TRBV6-1
cdr3_nt: TGTGCCAGCAGTGAGTTTGGGACACCTTATAATTCACCCCTCCACTTT
cdr3_aa: CASSEFGTPYNSPLHF

d_call: NA
clone_size: NA
j_call: TRBJ2-4
v_call: TRBV5-6
cdr3_nt: TGTGCCAGCAGCTTGTACAGCCGACCAAACTTAGCCAAAAACATTCAGTACTTC
cdr3_aa: CASSLYSRPNLAKNIQYF

d_call: NA
clone_size: NA
j_call: TRBJ2-1
v_call: TRBV7-2
cdr3_nt: TGTGCCAGCAGCTTCGTCCCTAATGAGCAGTTCTTC
cdr3_aa: CASSFVPNEQFF

d_call: TRBD2
clone_size: NA
j_call: TRBJ2-5
v_call: TRBV5-4
cdr3_nt: TGTGCCAGCAGCTGGAGACTAGCGGGGGGGGAGACCCAGTACTTC
cdr3_aa: CASSWRLAGGETQYF

d_call: NA
clone_size: NA
j_call: TRBJ1-1
v_call: TRBV7-2
cdr3_nt: TGTGCCAGCAGTTTTTTACCCCCCAGGGGTGCGAACACTGAAGCTTTCTTT
cdr3_aa: CASSFLPPRGANTEAFF

d_call: TRBD1
clone_size: NA
j_call: TRBJ2-3
v_call: TRBV18
cdr3_nt: TGTGCCAGCTCAGTAGACAGGGCACCAGATACGCAGTATTTT
cdr3_aa: CASSVDRAPDTQYF